The present TCR beta chain was sequenced within a study of blood T cell repertoires in COVID-19. Study-wide context: The samples span acute and convalescent COVID-19 from the United States, Italy and Spain. Nucleic acid was either cDNA or gDNA, and it came from T cells, B-cell-depleted T cells, or PBMCs.

The CDR3 totals 16 residues. Per germline, CDR1 SGDLS and CDR2 YYNGEE. J lost 6 bases, V lost 0 bases, and 9 bases had no gene match. In the original processing: Amplification of reference gene primers was used by the study to estimate nucleated cell counts. Clones were sequenced by immunoSEQ multiplex PCR, and TCRdb holds only the in-frame ones, with some missing. Clonal size and the V and J genes are those of that table, whereas D and trimming came from the DNA. Here the sample spans more than 200,000 clones, 82% being singletons. This clone has just a few counts. It was during active infection that Seattle patients were enrolled and then longitudinally followed.

V is TRBV9 and J is TRBJ1-2; 9 nucleotides align to TRBD1. The sample was peripheral blood. The sequence came from a woman of 80 years or more with COVID-19, enrolled during active disease. CDR3 in amino acids: CASSVGFGQGIHGYTF. CDR3 DNA sequence: TGTGCCAGCAGCGTAGGCTTCGGACAGGGGATCCATGGCTACACCTTC.